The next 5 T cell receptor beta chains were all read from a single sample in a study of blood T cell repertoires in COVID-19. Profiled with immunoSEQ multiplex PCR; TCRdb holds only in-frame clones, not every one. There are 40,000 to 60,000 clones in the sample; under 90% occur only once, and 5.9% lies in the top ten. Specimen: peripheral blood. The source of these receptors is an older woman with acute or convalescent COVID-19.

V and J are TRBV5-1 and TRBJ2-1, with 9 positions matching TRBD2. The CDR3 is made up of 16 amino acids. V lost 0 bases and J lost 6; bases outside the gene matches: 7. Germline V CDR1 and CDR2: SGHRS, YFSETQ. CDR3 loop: CASSLGSGSGTNEQFF. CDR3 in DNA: TGCGCCAGCAGCTTGGGTAGCGGGAGTGGGACCAATGAGCAGTTCTTC.

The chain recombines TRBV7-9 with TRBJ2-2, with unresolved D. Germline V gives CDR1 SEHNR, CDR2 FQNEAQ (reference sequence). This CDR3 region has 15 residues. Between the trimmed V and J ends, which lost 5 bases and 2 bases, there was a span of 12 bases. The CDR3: CASSPVESNTGELFF. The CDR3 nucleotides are TGTGCCAGCAGCCCCGTCGAGTCAAACACCGGGGAGCTGTTTTTT.

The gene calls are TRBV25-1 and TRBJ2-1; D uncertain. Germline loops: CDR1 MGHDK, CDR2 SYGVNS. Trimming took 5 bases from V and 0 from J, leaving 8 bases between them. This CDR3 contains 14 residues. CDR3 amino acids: CASSHSGSYNEQFF. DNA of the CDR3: TGTGCCAGCAGTCATTCGGGCTCCTACAATGAGCAGTTCTTC.

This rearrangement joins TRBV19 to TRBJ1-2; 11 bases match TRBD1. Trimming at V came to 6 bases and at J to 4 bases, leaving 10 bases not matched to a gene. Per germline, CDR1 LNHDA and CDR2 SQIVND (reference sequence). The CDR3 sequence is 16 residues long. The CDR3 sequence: CASRPTRTGGSYGYTF. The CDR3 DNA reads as TGTGCCAGTAGGCCCACCCGGACAGGGGGCAGCTATGGCTACACCTTC.

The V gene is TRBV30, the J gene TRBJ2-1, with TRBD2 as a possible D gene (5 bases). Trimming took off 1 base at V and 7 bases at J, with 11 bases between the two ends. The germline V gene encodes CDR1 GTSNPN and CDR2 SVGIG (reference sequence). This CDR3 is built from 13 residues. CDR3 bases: TGTGCCTGGAGTGCCTCGGACTGGAATGAGCAGTTCTTC. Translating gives CAWSASDWNEQFF.